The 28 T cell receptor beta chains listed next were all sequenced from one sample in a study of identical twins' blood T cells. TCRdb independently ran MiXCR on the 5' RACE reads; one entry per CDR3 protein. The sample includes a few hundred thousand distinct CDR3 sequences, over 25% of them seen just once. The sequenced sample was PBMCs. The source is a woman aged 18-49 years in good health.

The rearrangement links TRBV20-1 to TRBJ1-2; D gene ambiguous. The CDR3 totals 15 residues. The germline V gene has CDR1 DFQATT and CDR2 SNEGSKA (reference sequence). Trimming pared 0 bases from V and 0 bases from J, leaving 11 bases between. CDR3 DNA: TGCAGTGCTAGAGATCCAACGAAGGCTAACTATGGCTACACCTTC. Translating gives CSARDPTKANYGYTF.

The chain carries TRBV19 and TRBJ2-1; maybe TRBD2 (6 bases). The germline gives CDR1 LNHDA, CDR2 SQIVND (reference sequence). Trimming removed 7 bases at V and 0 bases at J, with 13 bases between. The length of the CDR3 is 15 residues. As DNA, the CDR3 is TGTGCCAGTACCTTCGGCGGGATCTCCTACAATGAGCAGTTCTTC. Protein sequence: CASTFGGISYNEQFF.

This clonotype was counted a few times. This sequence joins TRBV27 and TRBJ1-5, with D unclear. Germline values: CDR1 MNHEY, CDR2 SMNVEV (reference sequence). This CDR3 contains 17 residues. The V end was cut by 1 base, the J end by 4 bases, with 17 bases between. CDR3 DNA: TGTGCCAGCAGTTTATTATATATGGGGAAGGCAAATCAGCCCCAGCATTTT. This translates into CASSLLYMGKANQPQHF.

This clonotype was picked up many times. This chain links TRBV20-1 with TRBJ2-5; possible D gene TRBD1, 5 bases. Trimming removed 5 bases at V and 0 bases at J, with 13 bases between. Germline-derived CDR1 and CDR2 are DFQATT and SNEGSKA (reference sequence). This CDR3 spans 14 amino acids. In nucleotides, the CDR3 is TGCAGTGCTTCAAGGCAGGGTTACCAAGAGACCCAGTACTTC. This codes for CSASRQGYQETQYF.

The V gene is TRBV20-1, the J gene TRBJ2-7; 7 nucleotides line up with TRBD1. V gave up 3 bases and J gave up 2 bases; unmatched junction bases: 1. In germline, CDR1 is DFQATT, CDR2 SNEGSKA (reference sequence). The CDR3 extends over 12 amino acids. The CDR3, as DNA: TGCAGTGCTAGGACAGGGCCCTACGAGCAGTACTTC. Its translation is CSARTGPYEQYF.

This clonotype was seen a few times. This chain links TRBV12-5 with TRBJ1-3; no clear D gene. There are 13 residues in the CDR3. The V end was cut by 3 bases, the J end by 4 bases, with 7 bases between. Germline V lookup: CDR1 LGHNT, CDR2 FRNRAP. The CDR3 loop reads CASGLEGGNTIYF. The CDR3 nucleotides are TGTGCTAGTGGTTTAGAAGGGGGAAACACCATATATTTT.

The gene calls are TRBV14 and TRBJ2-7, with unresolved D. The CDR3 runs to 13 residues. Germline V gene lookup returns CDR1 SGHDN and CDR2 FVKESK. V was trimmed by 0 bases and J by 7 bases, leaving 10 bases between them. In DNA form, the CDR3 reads TGTGCCAGCAGCCAAGAGTCAAGGGTGGAGCAGTACTTC. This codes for CASSQESRVEQYF.

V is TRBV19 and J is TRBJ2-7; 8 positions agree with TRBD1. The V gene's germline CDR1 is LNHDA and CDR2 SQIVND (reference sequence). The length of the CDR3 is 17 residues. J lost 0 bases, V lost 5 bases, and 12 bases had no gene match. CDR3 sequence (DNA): TGTGCCAGTAGTCCCACCGTTACGACAGGGGACTCCTACGAGCAGTACTTC. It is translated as CASSPTVTTGDSYEQYF.

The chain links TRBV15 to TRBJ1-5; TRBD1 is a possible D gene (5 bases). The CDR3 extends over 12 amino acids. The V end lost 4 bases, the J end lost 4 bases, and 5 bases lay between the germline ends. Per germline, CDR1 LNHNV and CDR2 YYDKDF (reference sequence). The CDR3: CATSTGNQPQHF. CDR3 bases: TGTGCCACCAGCACAGGGAATCAGCCCCAGCATTTT.

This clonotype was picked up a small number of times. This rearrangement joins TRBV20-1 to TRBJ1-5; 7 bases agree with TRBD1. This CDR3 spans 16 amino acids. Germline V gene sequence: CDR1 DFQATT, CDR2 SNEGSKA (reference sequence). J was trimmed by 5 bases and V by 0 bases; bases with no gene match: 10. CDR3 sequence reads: CSARDRRQGGYQPQHF. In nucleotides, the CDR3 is TGCAGTGCTAGAGATAGGCGACAGGGCGGGTATCAGCCCCAGCATTTT.

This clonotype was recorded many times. CDR3 amino acids: CASKSTGPYEQYF. The DNA of the CDR3 is TGTGCCAGTAAATCGACAGGCCCCTACGAGCAGTACTTC. V is TRBV6-2 or TRBV6-3 and J is TRBJ2-7; D might be TRBD1 (6 bases). The germline V gene encodes CDR1 MNHEY and CDR2 SVGEGT. Trimming removed 9 bases at V and 2 bases at J, with 14 bases between. The CDR3 sequence is 13 residues long.

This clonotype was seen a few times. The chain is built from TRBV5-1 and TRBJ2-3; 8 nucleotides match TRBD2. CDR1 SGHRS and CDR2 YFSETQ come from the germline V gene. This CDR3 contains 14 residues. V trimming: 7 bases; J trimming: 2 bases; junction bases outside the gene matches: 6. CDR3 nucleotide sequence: TGCGCCAGCTTCGACGGGAGGGCCACAGATACGCAGTATTTT. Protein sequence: CASFDGRATDTQYF.

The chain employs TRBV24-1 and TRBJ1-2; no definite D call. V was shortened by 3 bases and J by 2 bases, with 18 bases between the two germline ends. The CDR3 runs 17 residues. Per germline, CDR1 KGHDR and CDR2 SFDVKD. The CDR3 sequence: CATSDLSPPNQNYGYTF. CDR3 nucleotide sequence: TGTGCCACCAGTGATCTGAGCCCTCCAAATCAAAACTATGGCTACACCTTC.

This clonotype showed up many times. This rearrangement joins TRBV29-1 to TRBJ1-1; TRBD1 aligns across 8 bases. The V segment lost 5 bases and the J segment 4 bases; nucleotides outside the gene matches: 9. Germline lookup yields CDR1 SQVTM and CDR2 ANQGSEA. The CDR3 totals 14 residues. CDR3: CSVLVQGAGTEAFF. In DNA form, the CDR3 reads TGCAGCGTTTTGGTGCAGGGGGCTGGCACTGAAGCTTTCTTT.

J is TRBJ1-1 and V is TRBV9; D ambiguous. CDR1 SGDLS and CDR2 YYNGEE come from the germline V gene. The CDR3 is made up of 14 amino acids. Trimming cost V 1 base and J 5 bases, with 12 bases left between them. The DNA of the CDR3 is TGTGCCAGCAGCGTATCGGGAACGGGAACTGAAGCTTTCTTT. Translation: CASSVSGTGTEAFF.

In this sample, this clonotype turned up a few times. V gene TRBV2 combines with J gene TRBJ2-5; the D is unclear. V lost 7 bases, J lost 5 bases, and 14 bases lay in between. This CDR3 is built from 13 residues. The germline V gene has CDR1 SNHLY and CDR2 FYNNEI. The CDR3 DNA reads TGTGCCAGCAATCTCCGGGCGGCGGAGACCCAGTACTTC. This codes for CASNLRAAETQYF.

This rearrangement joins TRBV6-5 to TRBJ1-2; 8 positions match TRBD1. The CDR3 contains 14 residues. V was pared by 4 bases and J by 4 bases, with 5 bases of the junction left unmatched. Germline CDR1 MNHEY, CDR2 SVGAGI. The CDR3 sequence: CASSSGQGTYGYTF. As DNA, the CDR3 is TGTGCCAGCAGTTCAGGACAGGGTACCTATGGCTACACCTTC.

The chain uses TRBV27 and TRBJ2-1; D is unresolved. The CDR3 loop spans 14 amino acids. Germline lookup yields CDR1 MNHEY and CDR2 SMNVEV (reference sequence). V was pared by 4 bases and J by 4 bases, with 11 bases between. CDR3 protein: CASSYFGGYNEQFF. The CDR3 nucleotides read TGTGCCAGCAGTTATTTCGGCGGTTACAATGAGCAGTTCTTC.

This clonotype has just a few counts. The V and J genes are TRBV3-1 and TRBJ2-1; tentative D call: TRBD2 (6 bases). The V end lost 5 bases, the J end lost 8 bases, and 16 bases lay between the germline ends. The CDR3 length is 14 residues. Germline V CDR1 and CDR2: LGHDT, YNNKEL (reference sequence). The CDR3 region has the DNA TGTGCCAGCAGCAAACACGGGAGACTCGATGAGCAGTTCTTC. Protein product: CASSKHGRLDEQFF.

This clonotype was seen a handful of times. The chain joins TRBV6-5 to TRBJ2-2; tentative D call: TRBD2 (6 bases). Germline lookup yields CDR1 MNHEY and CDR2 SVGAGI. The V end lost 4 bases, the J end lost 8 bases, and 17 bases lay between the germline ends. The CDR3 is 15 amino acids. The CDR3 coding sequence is TGTGCCAGCAGTTTCCGGGACTCGGCAGAGGGGGAGCTGTTTTTT. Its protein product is CASSFRDSAEGELFF.

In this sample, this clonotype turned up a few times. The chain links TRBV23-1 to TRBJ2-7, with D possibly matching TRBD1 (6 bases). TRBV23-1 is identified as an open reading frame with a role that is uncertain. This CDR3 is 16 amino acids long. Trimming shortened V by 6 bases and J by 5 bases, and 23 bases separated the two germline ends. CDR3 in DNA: TGCGCCAGCAGGCAACAATTACAGGGTATCGGACACGAGCAGTACTTC. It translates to CASRQQLQGIGHEQYF.

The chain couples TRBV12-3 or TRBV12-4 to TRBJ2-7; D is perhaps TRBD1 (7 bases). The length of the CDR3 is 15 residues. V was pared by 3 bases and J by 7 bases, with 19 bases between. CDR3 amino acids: CASSLTGPTAGEQYF. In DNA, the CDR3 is TGTGCCAGCAGTTTGACAGGGCCGACGGCGGGGGAGCAGTACTTC.

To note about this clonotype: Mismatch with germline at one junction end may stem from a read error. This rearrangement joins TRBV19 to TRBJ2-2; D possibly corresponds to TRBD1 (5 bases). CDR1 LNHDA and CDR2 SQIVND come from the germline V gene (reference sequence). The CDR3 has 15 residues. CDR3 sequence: CTSSRQTQNTGELFF. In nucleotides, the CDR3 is TGTACCAGTAGTCGACAGACTCAGAACACCGGGGAGCTGTTTTTT.

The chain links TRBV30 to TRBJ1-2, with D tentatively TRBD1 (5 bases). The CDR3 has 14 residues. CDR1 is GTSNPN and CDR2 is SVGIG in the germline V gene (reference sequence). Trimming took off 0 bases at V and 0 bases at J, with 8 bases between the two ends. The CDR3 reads CAWSVGGTNYGYTF. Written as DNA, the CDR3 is TGTGCCTGGAGTGTTGGGGGGACTAACTATGGCTACACCTTC.

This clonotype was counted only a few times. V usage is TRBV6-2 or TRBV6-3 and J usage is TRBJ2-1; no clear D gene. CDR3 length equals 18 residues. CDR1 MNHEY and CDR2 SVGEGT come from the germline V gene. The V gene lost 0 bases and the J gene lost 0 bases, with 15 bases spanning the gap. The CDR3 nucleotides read TGTGCCAGCAGTTACTCGCGGATGGTGGGTAGCTCCTACAATGAGCAGTTCTTC. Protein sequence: CASSYSRMVGSSYNEQFF.

In DNA form, the CDR3 reads TGTGCCAGCTCACCACCCGGGACGAGGCGCAACGAGCAGTACTTC. It encodes CASSPPGTRRNEQYF. V gene TRBV18 combines with J gene TRBJ2-7; D could derive from TRBD1 or TRBD2 (5 bases each). CDR1 is KGHSH, CDR2 LQKENI, per germline. V lost 0 bases to trimming and J lost 5 bases, with 14 bases between them. CDR3 size: 15 residues.

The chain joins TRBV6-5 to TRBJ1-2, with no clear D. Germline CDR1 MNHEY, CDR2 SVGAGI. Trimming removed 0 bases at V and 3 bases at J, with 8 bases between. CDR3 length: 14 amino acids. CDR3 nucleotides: TGTGCCAGCAGTTACTCTGGGCCGTACTATGGCTACACCTTC. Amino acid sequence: CASSYSGPYYGYTF.

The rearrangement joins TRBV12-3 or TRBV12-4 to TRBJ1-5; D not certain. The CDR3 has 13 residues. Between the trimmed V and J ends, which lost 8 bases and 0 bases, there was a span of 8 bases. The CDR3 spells CASASNSNQPQHF. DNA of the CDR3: TGTGCCAGCGCGTCTAATAGCAATCAGCCCCAGCATTTT.